This T cell receptor (beta chain) was recorded in a study of T cell responses to AZD1222 COVID-19 vaccine. Comments on this clone: Its matching antigen is unknown.

General study points: Dominant at 160-218 and 743-854, vaccine-associated CD4 TCRs also spanned spike.

CDR1 LGHDT and CDR2 YNNKEL come from the germline V gene (reference sequence). Germline trimming cut 4 bases from V and 1 base from J; bases unmatched to any gene: 3. The CDR3 has 16 amino acids. The protocol was immunoSEQ multiplex PCR, while the TCRdb copy is restricted to in-frame clones and leaves out a portion. Here the sample spans fewer than 200,000 clones, about 90% being singletons. This sequence originates from an adult who received the AZD1222 COVID-19 vaccine. The sample consisted of peripheral blood, taken 28 days after the second AZD1222 dose. J is TRBJ2-3 and V is TRBV3-1 (or the pseudogene TRBV3-2); 12 bases are a match to TRBD2. The CDR3 loop is CASSRLAGGGTDTQYF. CDR3 coding DNA: TGTGCCAGCAGCCGTCTAGCGGGGGGGGGCACAGATACGCAGTATTTT.